This T cell receptor beta chain was found in a study of beta chain features in type 1 diabetes. Across the study: Across the samples, about 110,000,000 sorted cells were examined in total. The study, taken as a whole, reports: A greater similarity of naive, central memory and Treg TCRB repertoires was seen among patients than among healthy donors. Resolution of whether HLA type affects TCRB rearrangement was not achieved here. Possibly, sequencing cDNA over-represented cells that had high TCR expression levels.

The isolated RNA, all of it, was reverse transcribed, so expressed TCRB transcripts were what got sequenced. TCRdb's table, derived via immunoSEQ multiplex PCR, lists solely in-frame clones and lacks some. The table shows 300,000 to 350,000 clones, with less than 9.5% occurring only once. The J segment lost 3 bases and the V segment lost 0 bases, leaving 4 bases of the junction unmatched. CDR1 is LNHNV and CDR2 is YYDKDF in the germline V gene (reference sequence). This CDR3 contains 15 residues. About this clone: Its antigen is not known.

Source material: central memory CD4+ T cells from blood. This rearrangement joins TRBV15 to TRBJ2-7; 8 nucleotides align to TRBD1. This clonotype originated in a woman aged 18-29 years in good health. CDR3 DNA sequence: TGTGCCACCAGCAGAGACGGGACAGGACACTACGAGCAGTACTTC. Protein sequence: CATSRDGTGHYEQYF.